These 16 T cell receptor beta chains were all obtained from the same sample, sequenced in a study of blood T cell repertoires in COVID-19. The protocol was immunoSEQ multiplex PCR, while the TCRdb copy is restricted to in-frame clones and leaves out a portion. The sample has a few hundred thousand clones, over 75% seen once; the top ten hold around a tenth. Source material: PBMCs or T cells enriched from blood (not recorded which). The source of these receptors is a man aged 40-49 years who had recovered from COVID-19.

Here the CDR3 reads CASSLGRENQPQHF. As DNA, the CDR3 is TGCGCCAGCAGCTTGGGCAGGGAAAATCAGCCCCAGCATTTT. J is TRBJ1-5 and V is TRBV5-1; D possibly corresponds to TRBD1 (5 bases). Looked up from germline, CDR1 is SGHRS and CDR2 is YFSETQ. Trimming pared 0 bases from V and 4 bases from J, leaving 8 bases between. There are 14 residues in the CDR3.

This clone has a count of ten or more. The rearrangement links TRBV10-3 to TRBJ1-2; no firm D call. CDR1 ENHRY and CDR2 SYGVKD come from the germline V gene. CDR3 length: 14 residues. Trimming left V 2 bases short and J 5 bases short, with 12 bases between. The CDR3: CAISESTMSYGYTF. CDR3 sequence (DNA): TGTGCCATCAGTGAGAGCACCATGTCATATGGCTACACCTTC.

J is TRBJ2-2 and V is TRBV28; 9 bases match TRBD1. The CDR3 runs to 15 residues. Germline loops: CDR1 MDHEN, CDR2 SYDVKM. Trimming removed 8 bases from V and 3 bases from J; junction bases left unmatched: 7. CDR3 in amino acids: CASSSGTGYTGELFF. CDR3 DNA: TGTGCCAGCTCATCCGGGACAGGGTACACCGGGGAGCTGTTTTTT.

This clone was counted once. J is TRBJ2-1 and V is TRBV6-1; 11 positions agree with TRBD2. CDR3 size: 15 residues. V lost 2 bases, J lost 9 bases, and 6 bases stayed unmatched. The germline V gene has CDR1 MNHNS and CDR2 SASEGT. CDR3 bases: TGTGCCAGCAGTGAAAGACTAGCGGGGTTTGGTGAGCAGTTCTTC. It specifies CASSERLAGFGEQFF.

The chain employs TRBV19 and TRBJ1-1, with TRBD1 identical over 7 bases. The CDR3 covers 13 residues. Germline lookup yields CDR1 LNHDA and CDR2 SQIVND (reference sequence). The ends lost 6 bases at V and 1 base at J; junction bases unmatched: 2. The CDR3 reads CASRTGTNTEAFF. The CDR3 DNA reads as TGTGCCAGTAGGACAGGGACGAACACTGAAGCTTTCTTT.

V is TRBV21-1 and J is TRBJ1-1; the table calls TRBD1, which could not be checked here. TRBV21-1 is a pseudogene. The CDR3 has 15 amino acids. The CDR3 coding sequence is TGTGCCAGCAGACCTGCAGGGAAGGGGAACACTGAAGCTTTCTTT. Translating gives CASRPAGKGNTEAFF.

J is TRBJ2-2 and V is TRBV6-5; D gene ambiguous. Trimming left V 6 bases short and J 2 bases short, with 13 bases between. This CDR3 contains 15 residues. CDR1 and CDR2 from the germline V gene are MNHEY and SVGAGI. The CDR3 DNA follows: TGTGCCAGCAGGGTACCGGGTCGAAACACCGGGGAGCTGTTTTTT. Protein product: CASRVPGRNTGELFF.

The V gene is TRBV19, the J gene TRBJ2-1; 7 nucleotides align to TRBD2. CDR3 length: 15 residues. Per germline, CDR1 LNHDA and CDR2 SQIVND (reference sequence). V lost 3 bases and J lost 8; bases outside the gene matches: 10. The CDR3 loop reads CASSIQAGLSDEQFF. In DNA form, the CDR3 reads TGTGCCAGTAGTATTCAAGCGGGATTATCCGATGAGCAGTTCTTC.

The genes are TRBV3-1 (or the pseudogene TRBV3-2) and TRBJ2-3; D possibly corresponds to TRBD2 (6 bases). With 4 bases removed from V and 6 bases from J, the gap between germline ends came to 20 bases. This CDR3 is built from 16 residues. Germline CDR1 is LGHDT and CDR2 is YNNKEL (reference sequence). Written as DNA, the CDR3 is TGTGCCAGCAGCCGAACTTCGGGAGAAGTGGCGGATACGCAGTATTTT. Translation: CASSRTSGEVADTQYF.

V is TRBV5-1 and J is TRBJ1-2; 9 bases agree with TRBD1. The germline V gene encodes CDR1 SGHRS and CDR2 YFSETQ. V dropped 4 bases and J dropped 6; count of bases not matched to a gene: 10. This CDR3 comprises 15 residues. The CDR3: CASSLAKQGANGYTF. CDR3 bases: TGCGCCAGCAGCCTGGCCAAACAGGGGGCAAATGGCTACACCTTC.

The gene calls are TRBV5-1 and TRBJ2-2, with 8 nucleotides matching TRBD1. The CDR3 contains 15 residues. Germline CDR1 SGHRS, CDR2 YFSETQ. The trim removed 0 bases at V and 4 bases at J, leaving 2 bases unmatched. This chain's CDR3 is CASSLADRVTGELFF. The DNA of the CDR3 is TGCGCCAGCAGCTTGGCGGACAGGGTCACCGGGGAGCTGTTTTTT. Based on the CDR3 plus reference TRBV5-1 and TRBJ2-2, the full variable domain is KAGVTQTPRYLIKTRGQQVTLSCSPISGHRSVSWYQQTPGQGLQFLFEYFSETQRNKGNFPGRFSGRQFSNSRSEMNVSTLELGDSALYLCASSLADRVTGELFFGEGSRLTVL.

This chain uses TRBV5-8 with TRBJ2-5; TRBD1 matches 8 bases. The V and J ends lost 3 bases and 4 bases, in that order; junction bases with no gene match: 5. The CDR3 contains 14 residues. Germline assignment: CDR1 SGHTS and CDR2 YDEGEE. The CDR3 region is CASSYGQGRETQYF. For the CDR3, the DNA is TGTGCCAGCAGCTATGGACAGGGTAGAGAGACCCAGTACTTC. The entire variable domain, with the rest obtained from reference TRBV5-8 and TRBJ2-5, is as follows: EAGVTQSPTHLIKTRGQQATLRCSPISGHTSVYWYQQALGLGLQFLLWYDEGEERNRGNFPPRFSGRQFPNYSSELNVNALELEDSALYLCASSYGQGRETQYFGPGTRLLVL.

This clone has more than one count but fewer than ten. The CDR3 DNA is TGTGCCAGTAGTACCCCTGGGACAGGGGCGGCTGGTAGGAGCTACACCTTC. Its protein product is CASSTPGTGAAGRSYTF. The chain links TRBV19 to TRBJ1-2; 10 positions match TRBD1. The J segment lost 9 bases and the V segment lost 4 bases, leaving 17 bases of the junction unmatched. CDR1 and CDR2 (germline): LNHDA, SQIVND (reference sequence). CDR3 length: 17 residues.

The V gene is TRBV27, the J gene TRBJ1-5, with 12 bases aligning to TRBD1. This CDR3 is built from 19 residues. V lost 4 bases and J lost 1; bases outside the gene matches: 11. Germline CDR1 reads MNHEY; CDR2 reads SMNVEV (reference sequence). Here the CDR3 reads CASSSSGQGAPWSNQPQHF. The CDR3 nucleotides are TGTGCCAGCAGTTCGTCGGGACAGGGGGCCCCATGGAGCAATCAGCCCCAGCATTTT.

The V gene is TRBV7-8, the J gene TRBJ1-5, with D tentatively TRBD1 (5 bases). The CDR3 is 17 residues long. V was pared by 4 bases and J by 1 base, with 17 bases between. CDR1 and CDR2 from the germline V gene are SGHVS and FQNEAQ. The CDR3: CASSSEGLRFSNQPQHF. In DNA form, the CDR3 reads TGTGCCAGCAGCTCGGAGGGGTTAAGGTTCAGCAATCAGCCCCAGCATTTT.

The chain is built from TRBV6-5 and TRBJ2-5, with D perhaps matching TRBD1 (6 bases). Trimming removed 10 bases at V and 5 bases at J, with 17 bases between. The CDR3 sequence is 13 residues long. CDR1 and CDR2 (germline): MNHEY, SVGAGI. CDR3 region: CATKTGPTETQYF. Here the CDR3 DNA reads TGTGCCACGAAGACAGGTCCCACCGAGACCCAGTACTTC.